The 15 T cell receptor beta chains given below trace back to one sample, sequenced in a study of blood T cell repertoires in COVID-19. Some clones are missing from TCRdb's copy, which holds only in-frame ones; the method was immunoSEQ multiplex PCR. Here the sample spans about 260,000 clones, 85% to 90% being singletons. The sample consisted of PBMCs or T cells enriched from blood (not recorded which). The source is a man aged 45-60 years who had been exposed to COVID-19.

The chain couples TRBV18 to TRBJ1-1; tentatively, D is TRBD1 (5 bases). The CDR3 has 13 residues. Germline CDR1 is KGHSH and CDR2 is LQKENI. Between the trimmed V and J ends, which lost 3 bases and 8 bases, there was a span of 13 bases. The CDR3 here is CASSPTLRTEAFF. In DNA, the CDR3 is TGTGCCAGCTCACCGACCCTTAGGACAGAAGCTTTCTTT.

The rearrangement links TRBV28 to TRBJ2-7; 12 nucleotides match TRBD2. The CDR3 totals 16 residues. The ends lost 3 bases at V and 3 bases at J; junction bases unmatched: 6. The germline gives CDR1 MDHEN, CDR2 SYDVKM. CDR3 in DNA: TGTGCCAGCAGTTTGGGGTCTAGCGGGGGGGTCTACGAGCAGTACTTC. Protein product: CASSLGSSGGVYEQYF.

The genes are TRBV6-5 and TRBJ2-2; D unresolved. Germline V CDR1 and CDR2: MNHEY, SVGAGI. Trimming removed 5 bases from V and 4 bases from J, with 14 bases in between. The CDR3 loop spans 15 amino acids. CDR3 in amino acids: CASSTHTTLTGELFF. The CDR3 coding sequence is TGTGCCAGCAGTACACACACCACCCTCACCGGGGAGCTGTTTTTT.

V and J are TRBV3-1 (or the pseudogene TRBV3-2) and TRBJ2-3; TRBD1 matches 8 bases. Germline V gene sequence: CDR1 LGHDT, CDR2 YNNKEL (reference sequence). The CDR3 has 18 amino acids. Losses at the gene ends were 2 bases for V and 6 bases for J; bases not matched to a gene: 16. CDR3 DNA: TGTGCCAGCAGCCAATACACAGGGGGGAACCTGCTTGACGATACGCAGTATTTT. Translation: CASSQYTGGNLLDDTQYF.

In DNA, the CDR3 is TGTGCCAGCAGACCCCTTCTAGCGGCCACCGGGGAGCTGTTTTTT. Its translation: CASRPLLAATGELFF. The chain couples TRBV11-2 to TRBJ2-2; 7 bases are a match to TRBD2. CDR1 and CDR2 from the germline V gene are SGHAT and FQNNGV. The CDR3 contains 15 residues. Unmatched junction bases numbered 8, after V lost 6 bases and J lost 4 bases.

The rearrangement uses TRBV13 and TRBJ1-1, with a possible D match to TRBD1 (5 bases). V was clipped by 3 bases and J by 5 bases, with 10 bases between them. This CDR3 contains 13 residues. From germline, CDR1 is PRHDT and CDR2 FYEKMQ (reference sequence). CDR3 sequence reads: CASSLERGTEAFF. The CDR3, as DNA: TGTGCCAGCAGCTTGGAAAGGGGAACTGAAGCTTTCTTT.

This chain uses TRBV10-2 with TRBJ2-7, with D tentatively TRBD1 (5 bases). Germline CDR1 and CDR2: WSHSY and SAAADI. The CDR3 contains 16 residues. The V end was cut by 3 bases, the J end by 3 bases, with 18 bases between. Here the CDR3 reads CASSDYYRTGGYEQYV. CDR3 in DNA: TGCGCCAGCAGTGACTACTATAGAACAGGTGGCTACGAGCAGTACGTC.

The chain joins TRBV30 to TRBJ2-3; TRBD2 might be the D (6 bases). The CDR3 is 14 amino acids. Trimming took 0 bases from V and 2 from J, leaving 9 bases between them. CDR1 is GTSNPN, CDR2 SVGIG, per germline (reference sequence). CDR3 sequence: CAWSVSGSTDTQYF. The CDR3 DNA sequence: TGTGCCTGGAGTGTTAGCGGCTCCACAGATACGCAGTATTTT.

This chain joins TRBV6-5 and TRBJ2-7, with TRBD1 identical over 8 bases. CDR1 MNHEY and CDR2 SVGAGI come from the germline V gene. With 3 bases clipped from V and 3 bases from J, the junction kept 7 bases outside the gene matches. This CDR3 has 15 residues. CDR3 protein: CASSYPGGYLYEQYF. The CDR3 nucleotides are TGTGCCAGCAGTTATCCAGGGGGCTACCTCTACGAGCAGTACTTC.

The J gene is TRBJ2-7, the V gene TRBV4-1; 11 positions agree with TRBD1. Germline assignment: CDR1 MGHRA and CDR2 YSYEKL. The CDR3 is 15 residues long. V was clipped by 2 bases and J by 4 bases; unmatched bases: 4. The DNA for the CDR3 is TGCGCCAGCAGCCAAACCGGGACAGGGGGTTACGAGCAGTACGTC. Translated: CASSQTGTGGYEQYV.

This clone appeared once. The rearrangement uses TRBV5-4 and TRBJ2-2; D is ambiguous. Trimming removed 4 bases from V and 6 bases from J, with 10 bases in between. The germline gives CDR1 SGHNT, CDR2 YYREEE (reference sequence). The CDR3 is 13 amino acids. For the CDR3, the DNA is TGTGCCAGCAGCCCGCAGAATCCCGGGGAGCTGTTTTTT. It specifies CASSPQNPGELFF.

The J gene is TRBJ1-2, the V gene TRBV28; D is ambiguous. V was trimmed by 1 base and J by 4 bases, leaving 13 bases between them. The CDR3 spans 15 residues. CDR1 MDHEN and CDR2 SYDVKM come from the germline V gene. Here the CDR3 DNA reads TGTGCCAGCAGTTTATCTACGCGATTACTCTATGGCTACACCTTC. Translating it yields CASSLSTRLLYGYTF.

This rearrangement joins TRBV9 to TRBJ2-3, with a weak D call TRBD2 (6 bases). Trimming cost V 0 bases and J 5 bases, with 10 bases left between them. CDR1 and CDR2 from the germline V gene are SGDLS and YYNGEE. CDR3 length: 14 amino acids. The CDR3 coding sequence is TGTGCCAGCAGCGTAGTCCCCGGGGGAGATACGCAGTATTTT. Protein sequence: CASSVVPGGDTQYF.

J is TRBJ1-1 and V is TRBV6-5, with D hard to call. V lost 4 bases, J lost 5 bases, and 8 bases lay in between. This CDR3 has 12 residues. Germline loops: CDR1 MNHEY, CDR2 SVGAGI. The CDR3 nucleotides are TGTGCCAGCAGTTGGGCAGGAACTGAAGCTTTCTTT. Its translation is CASSWAGTEAFF.

This sequence joins TRBV6-2 or TRBV6-3 and TRBJ1-1; D is possibly TRBD1 (6 bases). CDR1 is MNHEY and CDR2 is SVGEGT in the germline V gene. The CDR3 covers 15 residues. V dropped 5 bases and J dropped 6 bases, with 19 bases sitting between them. The DNA of the CDR3 is TGTGCCAGCAGTACCACACAGGGAAAGGGATCTGAAGCTTTCTTT. Its translation: CASSTTQGKGSEAFF.